The entry that follows covers one TCR beta chain sequence. Its antigen remains unidentified. This table comes from immunoSEQ multiplex PCR, and its TCRdb copy is limited to in-frame clones, with some not included. The profile shows approximately 410,000 clones, 88% of them singletons. Treatment indicated: roughly 18 received Ad26.COV2.S at low or high dose, single or two shots; about five received placebo; per-sample allocation not given. The samples were gathered on day 63 after the first injection of vaccine or placebo. The source of the sample is a study of Ad26.COV2.S vaccination and SARS-CoV-2 variants. Study-wide results and limits: With respect to non-spike TCR breadth, vaccine and placebo recipients were similar.

J lost 8 bases, V lost 4 bases, and 6 bases had no gene match. The CDR3 sequence is 15 residues long. Germline values: CDR1 SGHDN, CDR2 FVKESK. This specimen was peripheral blood, taken in a trial of Ad26.COV2.S vaccine versus placebo. The chain links TRBV14 to TRBJ1-6; 9 nucleotides align to TRBD1. This sequence originates from a person aged 18-65 years who received the Ad26.COV2.S COVID-19 vaccine or a placebo. The CDR3: CASSRGQGRHSPLHF. The CDR3 DNA reads as TGTGCCAGCAGCCGGGGACAGGGAAGGCATTCACCCCTCCACTTT. The complete variable domain, with remaining parts taken from reference TRBV14 and TRBJ1-6, reads EAGVTQFPSHSVIEKGQTVTLRCDPISGHDNLYWYRRVMGKEIKFLLHFVKESKQDESGMPNNRFLAERTGGTYSTLKVQPAELEDSGVYFCASSRGQGRHSPLHFGNGTRLTVT.